This entry lists 21 T cell receptor beta chains sequenced from one sample in a study of blood T cell repertoires in COVID-19. TCRdb keeps only in-frame clones here, not all; method: immunoSEQ multiplex PCR. The sample carries 150,000 to 200,000 clones, around nine tenths recorded once. Sequenced material: peripheral blood. Receptor source: a man between 70 and 80 years old with acute or convalescent COVID-19.

Remarks on this clone: The germline gene is not matched at one end of the junction; a read error may be the cause. The J gene is TRBJ1-2, the V gene TRBV2; perhaps TRBD1 as D (5 bases). The CDR3 totals 16 residues. The germline V gene has CDR1 SNHLY and CDR2 FYNNEI. The CDR3: CASREARGGYNYGYTF. In DNA form, the CDR3 reads TGTGCCAGCAGGGAAGCCCGGGGGGGGTATAACTATGGCTACACCTTC.

CDR3 residues: CSVGPSSATDTQYF. The CDR3 DNA follows: TGCAGCGTTGGGCCGTCTAGCGCCACAGATACGCAGTATTTT. The chain couples TRBV29-1 to TRBJ2-3, with D perhaps TRBD2 (6 bases). Germline V gives CDR1 SQVTM, CDR2 ANQGSEA. V shed 4 bases and J shed 2 bases, with 13 bases lying between them. This CDR3 has 14 residues.

This chain uses TRBV5-1 with TRBJ2-1; 10 bases agree with TRBD2. V was clipped by 5 bases and J by 3 bases; unmatched bases: 8. This CDR3 has 16 residues. Per the germline V gene, CDR1 is SGHRS and CDR2 is YFSETQ. CDR3 DNA sequence: TGCGCCAGCAGTGATGAGGCTAGCGGGGGCTACAATGAGCAGTTCTTC. It specifies CASSDEASGGYNEQFF.

The chain uses TRBV30 and TRBJ2-4; tentative D call: TRBD2 (7 bases). The CDR3 runs 17 residues. V was trimmed by 2 bases and J by 0 bases, leaving 17 bases between them. From germline, CDR1 is GTSNPN and CDR2 SVGIG (reference sequence). For the CDR3, the DNA is TGTGCCTGGAGTCGGGGGGCCTCGCACCTAGCCAAAAACATTCAGTACTTC. Its translation is CAWSRGASHLAKNIQYF.

The rearrangement uses TRBV6-1 and TRBJ1-6, with D unresolved. The CDR3 is 12 residues long. Germline values: CDR1 MNHNS, CDR2 SASEGT. Trimming removed 1 base from V and 9 bases from J, with 4 bases in between. DNA of the CDR3: TGTGCCAGCAGTGAAGGAGGTTCACCCCTCCACTTT. It yields the protein CASSEGGSPLHF.

The V gene is TRBV29-1, the J gene TRBJ2-2; possible D gene TRBD1, 5 bases. There are 11 residues in the CDR3. Germline lookup yields CDR1 SQVTM and CDR2 ANQGSEA. The germline V and J ends were trimmed by 7 bases and 5 bases, with 8 bases remaining between them. DNA of the CDR3: TGCAGCGCAAGGGGAACCGGGGAGCTGTTTTTT. Its translation: CSARGTGELFF.

The chain employs TRBV29-1 and TRBJ1-1; 7 nucleotides align to TRBD1. This CDR3 is 13 amino acids long. V lost 3 bases and J lost 4; bases outside the gene matches: 5. Germline CDR1 and CDR2: SQVTM and ANQGSEA. As DNA, the CDR3 is TGCAGCGTTGACCCAGGGGGAGGCACTGAAGCTTTCTTT. The encoded protein is CSVDPGGGTEAFF. The full variable domain, rest sourced from reference TRBV29-1 and TRBJ1-1, is SAVISQKPSRDICQRGTSLTIQCQVDSQVTMMFWYRQQPGQSLTLIATANQGSEATYESGFVIDKFPISRPNLTFSTLTVSNMSPEDSSIYLCSVDPGGGTEAFFGQGTRLTVV.

This clone was picked up one time. The rearrangement links TRBV30 to TRBJ2-7, with D perhaps TRBD1 (6 bases). V was pared by 1 base and J by 3 bases, with 13 bases between. CDR1 is GTSNPN and CDR2 is SVGIG in the germline V gene (reference sequence). The CDR3 is 14 amino acids. CDR3 nucleotides: TGTGCCTGGAGTGCGGGCAGGGACATCTACGAGCAGTACTTC. Encoded protein: CAWSAGRDIYEQYF.

The V call is TRBV18, the J call TRBJ1-4, with D possibly being TRBD1 (5 bases). There are 13 residues in the CDR3. V was cut by 3 bases and J by 6 bases, with 8 bases left in between. Germline V gene sequence: CDR1 KGHSH, CDR2 LQKENI. CDR3 in DNA: TGTGCCAGCTCACCGACAGATTATGAAAAACTGTTTTTT. Residues: CASSPTDYEKLFF.

The chain employs TRBV5-1 and TRBJ1-4; D call uncertain. Germline lookup yields CDR1 SGHRS and CDR2 YFSETQ. This CDR3 spans 15 amino acids. The ends were cut back, 4 bases at V and 6 bases at J, with 16 bases in the middle. The CDR3 spells CASSLAEGPDEKLFF. Written as DNA, the CDR3 is TGCGCCAGCAGCCTAGCTGAGGGTCCGGATGAAAAACTGTTTTTT.

The chain joins TRBV29-1 to TRBJ2-3; D is perhaps TRBD1 (5 bases). V lost 6 bases, J lost 4 bases, and 11 bases lay in between. The length of the CDR3 is 12 residues. Germline lookup yields CDR1 SQVTM and CDR2 ANQGSEA. The CDR3 sequence: CSVGKQADTQYF. The DNA of the CDR3 is TGCAGCGTGGGAAAACAGGCAGATACGCAGTATTTT.

The chain couples TRBV18 to TRBJ2-3, with D maybe TRBD1 (5 bases). CDR3 length: 15 residues. Germline CDR1 KGHSH, CDR2 LQKENI. V gave up 6 bases and J gave up 3 bases, with 16 bases separating them. CDR3 residues: CASSPGQLGTDTQYF. CDR3 coding DNA: TGTGCCAGCTCCCCCGGACAATTGGGTACAGATACGCAGTATTTT.

The genes are TRBV18 and TRBJ1-1; D is possibly TRBD1 (5 bases). V shed 4 bases and J shed 4 bases, with 16 bases lying between them. Germline CDR1 and CDR2: KGHSH and LQKENI. The CDR3 loop spans 15 amino acids. The CDR3 DNA sequence: TGTGCCAGCTCACTTATCCGGGGGGAGGGCACTGAAGCTTTCTTT. Amino acids: CASSLIRGEGTEAFF.

This rearrangement joins TRBV30 to TRBJ2-3; the D gene is possibly TRBD1 (6 bases). The CDR3 is 14 amino acids. The germline V gene has CDR1 GTSNPN and CDR2 SVGIG (reference sequence). V lost 4 bases and J lost 0, with 11 bases in between. The CDR3 spells CAWTDRRSTDTQYF. DNA for the CDR3: TGTGCCTGGACGGACAGACGGAGCACAGATACGCAGTATTTT.

This clone came up many times. The gene calls are TRBV4-2 and TRBJ1-1, with 7 nucleotides matching TRBD1. Trimming took 3 bases from V and 6 from J; bases not matched to a gene: 7. The length of the CDR3 is 14 residues. CDR1 and CDR2 from the germline V gene are LGHNA and YNFKEQ. The CDR3 protein is CASSHFGQDAEAFF. In DNA form, the CDR3 reads TGTGCCAGCAGCCACTTCGGACAGGACGCTGAAGCTTTCTTT.

This sequence joins TRBV28 and TRBJ1-1, with a possible D match to TRBD1 (5 bases). Trimming pared 10 bases from V and 4 bases from J, leaving 28 bases between. CDR3 size: 17 residues. Per germline, CDR1 MDHEN and CDR2 SYDVKM. This chain's CDR3 is CATVPMSRRWGGTEAFF. The CDR3 DNA sequence: TGTGCCACCGTCCCAATGTCGCGGAGGTGGGGGGGCACTGAAGCTTTCTTT.

V and J are TRBV7-2 and TRBJ2-7; D may be TRBD1 (5 bases). The V gene lost 3 bases and the J gene lost 9 bases, with 15 bases spanning the gap. Germline lookup yields CDR1 SGHTA and CDR2 FQGNSA. CDR3 size: 13 residues. Here the CDR3 reads CASSLGPLLGQYF. The CDR3 DNA reads TGTGCCAGCAGCTTGGGGCCCCTACTGGGGCAGTACTTC.

This clone was seen once. The CDR3 DNA sequence: TGTGCCACCCACAGGGGCCCGGGGTTGAACACTGAAGCTTTCTTT. This gives the protein CATHRGPGLNTEAFF. The V and J genes are TRBV28 and TRBJ1-1, with TRBD1 matching over 7 bases. V lost 10 bases and J lost 0; bases outside the gene matches: 11. Germline V CDR1 and CDR2: MDHEN, SYDVKM. This CDR3 region has 15 residues.

The chain combines TRBV28 with TRBJ1-5; 9 positions agree with TRBD1. Unmatched junction bases numbered 7, after V lost 6 bases and J lost 7 bases. There are 14 residues in the CDR3. Germline V gene lookup returns CDR1 MDHEN and CDR2 SYDVKM. Written as DNA, the CDR3 is TGTGCCAGCAGGGGGGACAGGGCTTACCAGCCCCAGCATTTT. Protein product: CASRGDRAYQPQHF.

V is TRBV4-1 and J is TRBJ2-7, with a weak D call TRBD2 (5 bases). Germline loops: CDR1 MGHRA, CDR2 YSYEKL. Between the trimmed V and J ends, which lost 4 bases and 4 bases, there was a span of 20 bases. This CDR3 is built from 16 residues. CDR3 DNA: TGCGCCAGCAGCCCTGACTTAACCGGAAGACTATACGAGCAGTACTTC. It codes for CASSPDLTGRLYEQYF.

This chain joins TRBV6-6 and TRBJ1-2; 7 nucleotides match TRBD1. CDR1 is MNHNY, CDR2 SVGAGI, per germline (reference sequence). The V and J ends lost 2 bases and 7 bases, in that order; junction bases with no gene match: 10. The CDR3 has 15 residues. For the CDR3, the DNA is TGTGCCAGCAGTTACCACCCGACAGGGAGTTCTGGCTACACCTTC. Residues: CASSYHPTGSSGYTF.